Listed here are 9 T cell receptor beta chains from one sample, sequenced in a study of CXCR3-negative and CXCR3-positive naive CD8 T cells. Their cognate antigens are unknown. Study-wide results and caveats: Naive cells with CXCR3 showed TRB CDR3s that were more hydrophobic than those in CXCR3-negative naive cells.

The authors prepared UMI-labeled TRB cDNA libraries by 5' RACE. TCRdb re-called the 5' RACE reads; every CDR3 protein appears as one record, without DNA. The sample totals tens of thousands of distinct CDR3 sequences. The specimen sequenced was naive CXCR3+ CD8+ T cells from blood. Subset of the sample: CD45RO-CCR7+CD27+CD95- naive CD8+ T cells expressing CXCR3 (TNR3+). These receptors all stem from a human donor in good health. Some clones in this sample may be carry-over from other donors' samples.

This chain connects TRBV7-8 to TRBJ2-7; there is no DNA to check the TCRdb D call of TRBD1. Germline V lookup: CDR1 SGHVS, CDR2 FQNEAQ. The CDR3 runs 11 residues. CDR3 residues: CASGGGGEQYF.

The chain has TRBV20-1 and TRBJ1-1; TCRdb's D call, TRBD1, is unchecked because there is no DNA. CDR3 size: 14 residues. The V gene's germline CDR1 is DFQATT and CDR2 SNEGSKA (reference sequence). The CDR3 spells CSARDATGFTEAFF.

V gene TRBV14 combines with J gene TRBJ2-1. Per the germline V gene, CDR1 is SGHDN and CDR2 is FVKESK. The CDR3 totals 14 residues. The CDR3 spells CASSPQAGSNEQFF.

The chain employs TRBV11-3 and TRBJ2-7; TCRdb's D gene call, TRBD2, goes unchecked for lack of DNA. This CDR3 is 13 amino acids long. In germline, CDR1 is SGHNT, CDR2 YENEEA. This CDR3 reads CASSLGERGEQYF. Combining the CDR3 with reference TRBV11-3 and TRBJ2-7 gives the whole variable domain EAGVVQSPRYKIIEKKQPVAFWCNPISGHNTLYWYLQNLGQGPELLIRYENEEAVDDSQLPKDRFSAERLKGVDSTLKIQPAELGDSAVYLCASSLGERGEQYFGPGTRLTVT.

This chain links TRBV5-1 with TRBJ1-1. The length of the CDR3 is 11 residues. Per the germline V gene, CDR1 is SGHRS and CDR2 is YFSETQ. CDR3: CASSVGNGAFF. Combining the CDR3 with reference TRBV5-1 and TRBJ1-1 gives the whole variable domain KAGVTQTPRYLIKTRGQQVTLSCSPISGHRSVSWYQQTPGQGLQFLFEYFSETQRNKGNFPGRFSGRQFSNSRSEMNVSTLELGDSALYLCASSVGNGAFFGQGTRLTVV.

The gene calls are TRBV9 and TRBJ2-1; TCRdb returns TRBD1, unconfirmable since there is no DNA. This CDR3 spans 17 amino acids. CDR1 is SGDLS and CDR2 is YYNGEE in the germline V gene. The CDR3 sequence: CASSVGSDRGLRNEQFF.

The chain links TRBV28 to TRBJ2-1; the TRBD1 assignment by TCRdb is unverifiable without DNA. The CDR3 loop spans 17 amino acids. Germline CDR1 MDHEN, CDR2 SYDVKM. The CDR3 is CASSLGLAGLGGNEQFF. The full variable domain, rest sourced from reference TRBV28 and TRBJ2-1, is DVKVTQSSRYLVKRTGEKVFLECVQDMDHENMFWYRQDPGLGLRLIYFSYDVKMKEKGDIPEGYSVSREKKERFSLILESASTNQTSMYLCASSLGLAGLGGNEQFFGPGTRLTVL.

The CDR3 loop reads CASSELLAGRSGNTIYF. This sequence joins TRBV25-1 and TRBJ1-3. The CDR3 length is 17 residues. Germline CDR1 MGHDK, CDR2 SYGVNS. The full variable domain, its missing parts supplied by reference TRBV25-1 and TRBJ1-3, is EADIYQTPRYLVIGTGKKITLECSQTMGHDKMYWYQQDPGMELHLIHYSYGVNSTEKGDLSSESTVSRIRTEHFPLTLESARPSHTSQYLCASSELLAGRSGNTIYFGEGSWLTVV.

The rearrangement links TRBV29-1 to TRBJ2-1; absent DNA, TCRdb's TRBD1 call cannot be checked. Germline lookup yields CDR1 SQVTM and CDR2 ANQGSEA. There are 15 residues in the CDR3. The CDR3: CSVEWGDRGLYEQFF.